This TCR beta chain was identified during a study of blood T cell repertoires in COVID-19. Study details: Acute and convalescent COVID-19 samples came from the United States, Italy and Spain. Sources were T cells, B-cell-depleted T cells, or PBMCs; the material itself was cDNA or gDNA.

TCRdb's copy holds only in-frame clones and misses some; the assay was immunoSEQ multiplex PCR. The sample includes 18,000 or so clones, roughly 81% of them seen just once. Germline CDR1 reads LGHNA; CDR2 reads YSLEER. J was trimmed by 4 bases and V by 4 bases; bases with no gene match: 7. CDR3 size: 15 residues. The sequence came from a human donor with active COVID-19. The donor label of this sample is uncertain. The genes are TRBV4-3 and TRBJ2-7; 10 bases are shared with TRBD1. The specimen was peripheral blood. Here the CDR3 DNA reads TGCGCCAGCAGCCTTCAGACAGGGGGCTTTTACGAGCAGTACTTC. Protein product: CASSLQTGGFYEQYF.